This T cell receptor beta chain originates from a study of CXCR3-negative and CXCR3-positive naive CD8 T cells. The TRB libraries of cDNA were built by UMI-labeled 5' RACE. From its re-call of the 5' RACE reads, TCRdb lists each CDR3 protein once, without DNA. Seen in this sample are 35,000 to 50,000 distinct CDR3 sequences; the ten most common clones hold about 11%. Looked up from germline, CDR1 is DFQATT and CDR2 is SNEGSKA (reference sequence). The CDR3 loop spans 16 amino acids. The receptor comes from a human donor in good health. Some clones in this sample may be carry-over from other donors' samples. The V and J genes are TRBV20-1 and TRBJ2-7; TCRdb proposes TRBD2, but this gene call is untestable without DNA. The specimen was memory CD8+ T cells from blood. The CDR3 sequence is CSARDQARGSLYEQYF.